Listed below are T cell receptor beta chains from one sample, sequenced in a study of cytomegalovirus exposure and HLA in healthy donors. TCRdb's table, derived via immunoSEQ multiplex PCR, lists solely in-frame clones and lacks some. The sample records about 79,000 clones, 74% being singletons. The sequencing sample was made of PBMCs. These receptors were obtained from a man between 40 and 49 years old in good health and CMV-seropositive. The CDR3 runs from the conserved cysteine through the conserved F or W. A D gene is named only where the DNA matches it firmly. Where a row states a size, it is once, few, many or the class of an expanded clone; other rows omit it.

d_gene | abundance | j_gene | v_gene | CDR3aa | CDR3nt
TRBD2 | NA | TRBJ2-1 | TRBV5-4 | CASSSSGDSYNEQFF | TGTGCCAGCAGTTCCAGCGGGGACTCCTACAATGAGCAGTTCTTC
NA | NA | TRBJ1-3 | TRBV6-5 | CASSYGSGGIGNTIYF | TGTGCCAGCAGTTATGGCTCGGGGGGTATAGGAAACACCATATATTTT
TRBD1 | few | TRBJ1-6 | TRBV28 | CASSSPGQGGWSPLHF | TGTGCCAGCAGTTCCCCTGGACAGGGCGGTTGGTCACCCCTCCACTTT
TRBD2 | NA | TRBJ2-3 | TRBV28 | CASTSGLAGGPTDTQYF | TGTGCCAGCACCTCGGGACTAGCGGGAGGGCCCACAGATACGCAGTATTTT
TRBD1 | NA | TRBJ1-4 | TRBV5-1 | CASSLGQGTNEKLFF | TGCGCCAGCAGCTTGGGACAGGGAACTAATGAAAAACTGTTTTTT
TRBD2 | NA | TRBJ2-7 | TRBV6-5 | CASSYALAGIHEQYF | TGTGCCAGCAGTTACGCGTTAGCGGGAATCCACGAGCAGTACTTC
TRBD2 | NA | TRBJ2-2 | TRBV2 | CASRAGESTGELFF | TGTGCCAGCCGGGCGGGGGAAAGCACCGGGGAGCTGTTTTTT
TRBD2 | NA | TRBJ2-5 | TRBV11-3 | CASSLRTSGYQETQYF | TGTGCCAGCAGCCTACGAACTAGCGGTTACCAAGAGACCCAGTACTTC
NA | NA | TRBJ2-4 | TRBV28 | CASSSGGQKNIQYF | TGTGCCAGCAGTTCCGGGGGACAGAAAAACATTCAGTACTTC
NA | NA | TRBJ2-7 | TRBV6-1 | CASSLTGPYEQYF | TGTGCCAGCAGTCTGACAGGCCCCTACGAGCAGTACTTC
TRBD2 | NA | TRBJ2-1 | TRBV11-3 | CASSLGAGGSYNEQFF | TGTGCCAGCAGCTTAGGGGCGGGGGGGTCCTACAATGAGCAGTTCTTC
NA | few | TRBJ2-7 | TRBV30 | CAWNRDTTYEQYF | TGTGCCTGGAATCGAGACACAACCTACGAGCAGTACTTC
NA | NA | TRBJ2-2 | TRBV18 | CASSRRRNRDGELFF | TGTGCCAGCTCACGTAGGCGGAACAGGGACGGGGAGCTGTTTTTT
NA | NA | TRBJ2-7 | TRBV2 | CASSVGDRRNYEQYF | TGTGCCAGCAGTGTGGGCGACAGAAGAAACTACGAGCAGTACTTC
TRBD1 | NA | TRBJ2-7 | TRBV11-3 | CASSLDRESQYF | TGTGCCAGCAGCCTTGACAGGGAAAGCCAGTACTTC
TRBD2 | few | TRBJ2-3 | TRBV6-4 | CASSEGSGRADTQYF | TGTGCCAGCAGTGAGGGTAGCGGGAGGGCAGATACGCAGTATTTT
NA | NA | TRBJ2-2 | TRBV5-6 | CASSLSLLNTGELFF | TGTGCCAGCAGCTTGTCGCTCCTAAACACCGGGGAGCTGTTTTTT
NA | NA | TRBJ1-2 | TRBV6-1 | CASSEPGQGHGYTF | TGTGCCAGCAGTGAACCGGGCCAGGGCCATGGCTACACCTTC
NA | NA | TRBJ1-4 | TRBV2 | CASSEAVWGGHFLFF | TGTGCCAGCAGTGAAGCGGTGTGGGGGGGCCACTTTCTGTTTTTT
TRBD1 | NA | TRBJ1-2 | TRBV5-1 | CASSGDRNYGYTF | TGCGCCAGCAGCGGGGACAGAAATTATGGCTACACCTTC
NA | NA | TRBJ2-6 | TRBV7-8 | CAIRPPSGANVLTF | TGTGCGATCAGGCCTCCCTCTGGGGCCAACGTCCTGACTTTC
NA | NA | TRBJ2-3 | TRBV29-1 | CSVEDRGMTDTQYF | TGCAGCGTTGAAGATCGGGGGATGACAGATACGCAGTATTTT
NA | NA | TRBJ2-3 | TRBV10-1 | CASSESTGNTDTQYF | TGCGCCAGCAGTGAGTCGACGGGAAACACAGATACGCAGTATTTT
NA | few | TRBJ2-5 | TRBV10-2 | CASSNWETQYF | TGCGCCAGCAGTAACTGGGAGACCCAGTACTTC
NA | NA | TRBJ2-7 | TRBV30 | CAWSTAGKQYF | TGTGCCTGGAGTACGGCAGGGAAGCAGTACTTC
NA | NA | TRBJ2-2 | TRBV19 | CASLDRSLRDTGELFF | TGTGCCAGTTTAGACCGTAGCCTCCGTGACACCGGGGAGCTGTTTTTT
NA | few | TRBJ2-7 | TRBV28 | CASSSAGRITYEQYF | TGTGCCAGCAGTTCGGCGGGACGGATTACCTACGAGCAGTACTTC
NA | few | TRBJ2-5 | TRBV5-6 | CASSLAPTGPETQYF | TGTGCCAGCAGCTTGGCCCCAACAGGGCCCGAGACCCAGTACTTC
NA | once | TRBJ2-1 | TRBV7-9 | CASSPGDREDNEQFF | TGTGCCAGCAGCCCGGGAGACAGAGAAGACAATGAGCAGTTCTTC
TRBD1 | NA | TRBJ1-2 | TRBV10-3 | CAISASTGTVQGYTF | TGTGCCATCAGTGCCAGCACTGGGACAGTTCAAGGCTACACCTTC
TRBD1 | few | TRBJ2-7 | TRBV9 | CASSPRDRTSYEQYF | TGTGCCAGCAGCCCCCGGGACAGGACTTCCTACGAGCAGTACTTC
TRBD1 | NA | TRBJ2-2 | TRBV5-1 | CASSLTTGANTGELFF | TGCGCCAGCAGCTTAACGACAGGGGCGAACACCGGGGAGCTGTTTTTT
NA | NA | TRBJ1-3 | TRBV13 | CASSLGVGGNTIYF | TGTGCCAGCAGCTTAGGAGTCGGTGGAAACACCATATATTTT
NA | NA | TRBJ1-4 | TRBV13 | CASSSRVEKLFF | TGTGCCAGCAGCTCGAGGGTTGAAAAACTGTTTTTT
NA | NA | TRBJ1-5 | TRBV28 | CASSSGEGSQPQHF | TGTGCCAGCAGTTCAGGGGAGGGTTCTCAGCCCCAGCATTTT
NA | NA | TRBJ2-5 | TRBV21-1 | CASSHADRASFQETQYF | TGTGCCAGCAGTCACGCGGACAGAGCCAGCTTTCAAGAGACCCAGTACTTC
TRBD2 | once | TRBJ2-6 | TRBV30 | CAWSVTAGGLWGANVLTF | TGTGCCTGGAGTGTAACAGCGGGAGGCTTGTGGGGGGCCAACGTCCTGACTTTC
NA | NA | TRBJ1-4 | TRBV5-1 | CASSLGAGQNEKLFF | TGCGCCAGCAGCTTGGGTGCAGGCCAGAATGAAAAACTGTTTTTT
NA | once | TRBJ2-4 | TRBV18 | CASSLSPQGAKNIQYF | TGTGCCAGCTCACTTTCCCCCCAGGGAGCCAAAAACATTCAGTACTTC
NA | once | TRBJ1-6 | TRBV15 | CATSRDSEGSPLHF | TGTGCCACCAGCAGAGATTCGGAGGGGTCTCCCCTCCACTTT
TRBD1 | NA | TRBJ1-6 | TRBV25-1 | CASRQGSSYNSPLHF | TGTGCCAGTCGACAGGGTAGCTCCTATAATTCACCCCTCCACTTT
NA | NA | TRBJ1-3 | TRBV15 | CATSRDYGSGNTIYF | TGTGCCACCAGCCGCGATTACGGCTCTGGAAACACCATATATTTT
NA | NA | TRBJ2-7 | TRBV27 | CASSPKATGTYPYEQCF | TGTGCCAGCAGTCCCAAAGCTACCGGGACTTACCCCTACGAGCAGTGCTTC
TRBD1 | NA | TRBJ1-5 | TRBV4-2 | CASSQETGKYQPQHF | TGTGCCAGCAGCCAAGAGACAGGGAAGTATCAGCCCCAGCATTTT
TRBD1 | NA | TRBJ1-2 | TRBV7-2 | CASSLEGTANYGYTF | TGTGCCAGCAGCTTAGAAGGGACAGCTAACTATGGCTACACCTTC
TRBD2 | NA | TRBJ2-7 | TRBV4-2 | CASSHSITSGRSHEQYF | TGTGCCAGCAGCCATTCGATAACTAGCGGGAGGTCCCACGAGCAGTACTTC
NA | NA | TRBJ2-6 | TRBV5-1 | CASSSGGQSGANVLTF | TGCGCCAGCAGCTCCGGAGGACAGTCCGGGGCCAACGTCCTGACTTTC
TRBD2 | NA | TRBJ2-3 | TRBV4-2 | CASSQATSGGAIDTQYF | TGTGCCAGCAGCCAAGCGACTAGCGGGGGGGCAATAGATACGCAGTATTTT
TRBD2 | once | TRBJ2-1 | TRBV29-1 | CSVERTRPGDEQFF | TGCAGCGTTGAGAGGACTAGACCCGGGGATGAGCAGTTCTTC
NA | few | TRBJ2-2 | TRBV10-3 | CASLSRRDGELFF | TGTGCCAGTTTGTCCAGGAGGGATGGGGAGCTGTTTTTT
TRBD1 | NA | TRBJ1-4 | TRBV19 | CASSSRQGRNSNEKLFF | TGTGCCAGTAGTTCCAGACAGGGGCGGAACTCTAATGAAAAACTGTTTTTT
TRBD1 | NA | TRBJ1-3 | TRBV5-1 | CASSRDRASSGNTIYF | TGCGCCAGCAGCCGGGACAGGGCCAGCTCTGGAAACACCATATATTTT
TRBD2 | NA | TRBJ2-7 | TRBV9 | CASSVGGSGSSYEQYF | TGTGCCAGCAGCGTAGGAGGTAGCGGGAGCTCCTACGAGCAGTACTTC
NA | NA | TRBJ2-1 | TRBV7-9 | CASSLERPGMSSYNEQFF | TGTGCCAGCTCCTTAGAACGCCCAGGGATGAGCTCCTACAATGAGCAGTTCTTC
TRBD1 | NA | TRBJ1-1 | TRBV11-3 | CASSPRQGDTEAFF | TGTGCCAGCAGCCCGAGGCAGGGGGATACCGAAGCTTTCTTT
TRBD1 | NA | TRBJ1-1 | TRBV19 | CASSRSRQGGTEAFF | TGTGCCAGTAGTCGCTCTCGACAGGGTGGCACTGAAGCTTTCTTT
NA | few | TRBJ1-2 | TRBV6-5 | CASSSPGLEVRGYTF | TGTGCCAGCAGTTCACCGGGTTTAGAAGTTCGTGGCTACACCTTC
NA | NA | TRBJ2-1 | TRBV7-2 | CASSLVLFPDEQFF | TGTGCCAGCAGCTTAGTCCTATTTCCCGATGAGCAGTTCTTC
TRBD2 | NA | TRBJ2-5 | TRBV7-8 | CASSQTSGGALETQYF | TGTGCCAGCAGCCAGACTAGCGGGGGGGCCCTAGAGACCCAGTACTTC